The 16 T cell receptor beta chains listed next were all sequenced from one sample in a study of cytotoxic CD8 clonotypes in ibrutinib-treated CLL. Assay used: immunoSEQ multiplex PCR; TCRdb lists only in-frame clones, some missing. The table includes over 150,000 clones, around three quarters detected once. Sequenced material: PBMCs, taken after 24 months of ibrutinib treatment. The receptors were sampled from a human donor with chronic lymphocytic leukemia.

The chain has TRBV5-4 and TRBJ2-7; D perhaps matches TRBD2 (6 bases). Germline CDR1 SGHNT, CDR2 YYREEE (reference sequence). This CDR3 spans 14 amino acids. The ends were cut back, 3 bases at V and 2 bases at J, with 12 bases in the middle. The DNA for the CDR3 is TGTGCCAGCAGCTCGACTAGTAATGCCTACGAGCAGTACTTC. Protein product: CASSSTSNAYEQYF.

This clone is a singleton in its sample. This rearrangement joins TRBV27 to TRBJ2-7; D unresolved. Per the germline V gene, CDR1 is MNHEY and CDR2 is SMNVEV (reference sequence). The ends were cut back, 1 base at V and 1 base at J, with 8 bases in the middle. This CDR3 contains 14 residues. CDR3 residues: CASSLFLGSYEQYF. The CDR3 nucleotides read TGTGCCAGCAGTTTATTTTTGGGGTCCTACGAGCAGTACTTC.

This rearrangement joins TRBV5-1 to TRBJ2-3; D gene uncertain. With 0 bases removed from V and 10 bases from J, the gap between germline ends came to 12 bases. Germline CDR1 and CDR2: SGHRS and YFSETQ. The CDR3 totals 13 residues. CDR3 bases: TGCGCCAGCAGCTTGGGAGAGCCAAGAGCGCAGTATTTT. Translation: CASSLGEPRAQYF. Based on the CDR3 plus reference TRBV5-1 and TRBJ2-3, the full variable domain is KAGVTQTPRYLIKTRGQQVTLSCSPISGHRSVSWYQQTPGQGLQFLFEYFSETQRNKGNFPGRFSGRQFSNSRSEMNVSTLELGDSALYLCASSLGEPRAQYFGPGTRLTVL.

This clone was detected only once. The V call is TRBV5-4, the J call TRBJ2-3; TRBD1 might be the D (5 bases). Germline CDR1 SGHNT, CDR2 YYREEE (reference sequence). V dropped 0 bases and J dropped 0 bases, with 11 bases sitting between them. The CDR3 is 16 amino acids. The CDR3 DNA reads TGTGCCAGCAGCTTGGCAGGGTCCTTTAGCACAGATACGCAGTATTTT. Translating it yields CASSLAGSFSTDTQYF.

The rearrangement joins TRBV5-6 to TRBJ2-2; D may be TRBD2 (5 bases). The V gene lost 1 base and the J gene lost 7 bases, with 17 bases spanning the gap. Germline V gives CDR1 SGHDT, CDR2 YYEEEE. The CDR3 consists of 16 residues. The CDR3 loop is CASSLLVIASYGELFF. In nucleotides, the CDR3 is TGTGCCAGCAGCTTGCTAGTGATAGCGTCCTACGGGGAGCTGTTTTTT.

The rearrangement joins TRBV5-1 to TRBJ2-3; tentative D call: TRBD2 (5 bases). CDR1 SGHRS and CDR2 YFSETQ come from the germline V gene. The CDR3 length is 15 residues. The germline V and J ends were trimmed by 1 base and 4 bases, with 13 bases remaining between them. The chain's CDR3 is CASSLWSEGADTQYF. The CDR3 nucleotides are TGCGCCAGCAGCTTGTGGAGCGAGGGTGCAGATACGCAGTATTTT.

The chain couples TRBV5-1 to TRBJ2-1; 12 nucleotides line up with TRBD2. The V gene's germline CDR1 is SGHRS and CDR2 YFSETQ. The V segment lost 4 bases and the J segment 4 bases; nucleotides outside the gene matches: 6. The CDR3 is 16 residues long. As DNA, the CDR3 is TGCGCCAGCAGCCGAGGACTAGCGGGGATATACAATGAGCAGTTCTTC. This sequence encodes CASSRGLAGIYNEQFF. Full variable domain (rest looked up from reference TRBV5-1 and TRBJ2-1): KAGVTQTPRYLIKTRGQQVTLSCSPISGHRSVSWYQQTPGQGLQFLFEYFSETQRNKGNFPGRFSGRQFSNSRSEMNVSTLELGDSALYLCASSRGLAGIYNEQFFGPGTRLTVL.

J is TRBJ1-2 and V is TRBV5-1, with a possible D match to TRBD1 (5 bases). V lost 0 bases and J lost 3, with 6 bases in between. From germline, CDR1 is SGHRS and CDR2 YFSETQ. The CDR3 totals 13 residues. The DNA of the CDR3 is TGCGCCAGCAGCTTGGGGACACACTATGGCTACACCTTC. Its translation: CASSLGTHYGYTF.

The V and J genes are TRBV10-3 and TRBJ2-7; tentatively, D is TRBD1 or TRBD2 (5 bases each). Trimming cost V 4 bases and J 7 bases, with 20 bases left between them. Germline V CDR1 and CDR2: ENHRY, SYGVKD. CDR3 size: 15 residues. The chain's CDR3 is CAISAPSGRTVEQYF. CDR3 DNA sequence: TGTGCCATCAGTGCCCCTTCGGGACGTACGGTGGAGCAGTACTTC.

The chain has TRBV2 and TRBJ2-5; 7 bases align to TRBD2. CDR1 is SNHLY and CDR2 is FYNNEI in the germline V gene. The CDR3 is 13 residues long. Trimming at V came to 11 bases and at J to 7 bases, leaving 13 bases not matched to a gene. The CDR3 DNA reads TGTGCCGGGAGGGGTAGTTTCGACTCGACCCAGTACTTC. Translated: CAGRGSFDSTQYF.

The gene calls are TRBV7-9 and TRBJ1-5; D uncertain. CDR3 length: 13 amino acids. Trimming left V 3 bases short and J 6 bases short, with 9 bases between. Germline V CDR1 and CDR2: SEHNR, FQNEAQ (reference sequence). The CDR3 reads CASSLVLGQPQHF. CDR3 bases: TGTGCCAGCAGCTTGGTCCTCGGTCAGCCCCAGCATTTT.

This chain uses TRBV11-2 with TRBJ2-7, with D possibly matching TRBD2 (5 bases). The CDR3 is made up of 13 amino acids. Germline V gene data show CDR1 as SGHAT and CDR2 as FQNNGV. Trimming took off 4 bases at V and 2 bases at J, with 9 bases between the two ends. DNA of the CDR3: TGTGCCAGCAGCTCGCGGGTGCCCTACGAGCAGTACTTC. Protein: CASSSRVPYEQYF.

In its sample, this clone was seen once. The CDR3 DNA follows: TGCGCCAGCAGCTTCTGGGCGGACAGGGGTAAAGCCAAAAACATTCAGTACTTC. Residues: CASSFWADRGKAKNIQYF. The genes are TRBV5-1 and TRBJ2-4; 9 positions match TRBD1. V lost 2 bases and J lost 0; bases outside the gene matches: 9. The CDR3 loop spans 18 amino acids. Germline values: CDR1 SGHRS, CDR2 YFSETQ. The whole variable domain, remainder taken from reference TRBV5-1 and TRBJ2-4, is KAGVTQTPRYLIKTRGQQVTLSCSPISGHRSVSWYQQTPGQGLQFLFEYFSETQRNKGNFPGRFSGRQFSNSRSEMNVSTLELGDSALYLCASSFWADRGKAKNIQYFGAGTRLSVL.

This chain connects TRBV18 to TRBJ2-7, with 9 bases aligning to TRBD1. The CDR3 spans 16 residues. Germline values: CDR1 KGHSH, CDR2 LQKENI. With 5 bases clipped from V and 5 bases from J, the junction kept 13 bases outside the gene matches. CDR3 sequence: CASSTSIGQGYHEQYF. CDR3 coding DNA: TGTGCCAGCTCAACCAGTATAGGACAGGGGTACCACGAGCAGTACTTC.

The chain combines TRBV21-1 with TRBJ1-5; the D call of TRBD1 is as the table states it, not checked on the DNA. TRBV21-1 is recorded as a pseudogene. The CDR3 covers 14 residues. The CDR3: CASSKEGGRQPQHF. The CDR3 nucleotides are TGTGCCAGCAGCAAAGAAGGGGGCAGGCAGCCCCAGCATTTT.

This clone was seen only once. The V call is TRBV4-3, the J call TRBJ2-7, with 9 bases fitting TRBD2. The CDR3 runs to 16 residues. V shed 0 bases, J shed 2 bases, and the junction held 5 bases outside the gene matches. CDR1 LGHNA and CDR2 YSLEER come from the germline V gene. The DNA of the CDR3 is TGCGCCAGCAGCCAAGATCGAGCGGGAGGCCCCTACGAGCAGTACTTC. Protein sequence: CASSQDRAGGPYEQYF.